A few counts support the clone carrying this TCR beta chain. Its antigen is unknown. Sample barcodes and UMIs were carried by the TCR alpha and TCR beta cDNA libraries that 5'RACE generated with constant-segment primers. TCRdb recomputed calls from the 5' RACE reads with MiXCR, one row per CDR3 protein. The sample consists of about 540,000 distinct CDR3 sequences, approximately 20% of them appearing once. The sample is drawn from a study of T-cell memory formation after mild COVID-19. In the study overall: The TCR clusters were mostly specific to one donor.

CDR3 length: 15 residues. V gave up 1 base and J gave up 4 bases; unmatched junction bases: 7. Germline V gene data show CDR1 as SGHKS and CDR2 as YYEKEE (reference sequence). Findings and limits, study-wide: A balance of CD4 and CD8 characterized clones contracting day 15 to 85, whereas later expanders leaned CD4+. Shrinking CD4+ clones resided mostly in CM and EM, and CD8+ ones in EMRA.

J is TRBJ1-1 and V is TRBV5-5; TRBD1 aligns across 7 bases. This clonotype originated in an adult woman who had mild COVID-19 (a few samples of this study predate the infection). Cell type and time point are not known. Material: PBMCs or a T cell subset sorted from them (not recorded which). The CDR3 region is CASSLRQGRGTEAFF. CDR3 in DNA: TGTGCCAGCAGCTTGCGACAGGGCAGGGGCACTGAAGCTTTCTTT.